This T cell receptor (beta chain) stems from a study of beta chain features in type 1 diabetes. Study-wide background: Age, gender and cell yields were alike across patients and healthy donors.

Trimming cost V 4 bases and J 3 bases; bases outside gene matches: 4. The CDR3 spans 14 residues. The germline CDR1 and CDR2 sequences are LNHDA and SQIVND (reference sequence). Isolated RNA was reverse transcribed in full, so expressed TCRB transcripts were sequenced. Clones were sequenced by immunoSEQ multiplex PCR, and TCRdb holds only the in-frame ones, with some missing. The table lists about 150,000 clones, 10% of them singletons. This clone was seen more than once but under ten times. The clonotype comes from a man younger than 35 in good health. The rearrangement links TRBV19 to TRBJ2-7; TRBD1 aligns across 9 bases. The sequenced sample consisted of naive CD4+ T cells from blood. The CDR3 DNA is TGTGCCAGTAGTAACGGACAGGGGTACTACGAGCAGTACTTC. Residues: CASSNGQGYYEQYF.